These T cell receptor beta chains were read from a single sample in a study of identical twins. TCRdb reprocessed the 5' RACE reads via MiXCR and lists one record per CDR3 protein. This sample has around 370,000 distinct CDR3 sequences, with 7% to 9.5% found just once. Input material: naive T cells sorted from blood. These receptors were taken from a woman aged 45-65 years in good health. CDR3s include the opening cysteine and the closing phenylalanine or tryptophan. Fields, in order: D gene, clone size, J gene, V gene, CDR3 DNA, CDR3 protein. The D gene is left open where the match is weak. Clone size is shown for a subset of rows, as once, few, many or a class of expanded clone.

>-|many|TRBJ2-1|TRBV20-1
TGCAGTGCTAGCTCCACCCGGACCCCAAGCTCCTACAATGAGCAGTTCTTC
CSASSTRTPSSYNEQFF
>TRBD2|many|TRBJ2-1|TRBV7-9
TGTGCCAGCAGCTCCCAGCCCCCCGGGAGGGCCTACAATGAGCAGTTCTTC
CASSSQPPGRAYNEQFF
>TRBD2|few|TRBJ2-1|TRBV15
TGTGCCACCAGCAGAGATCCTGGGACTAGCGGGAGGATCTACAATGAGCAGTTCTTC
CATSRDPGTSGRIYNEQFF
>TRBD1|few|TRBJ2-3|TRBV5-1
TGCGCCAGCAGCTCCGGGACAGGGAGTCCAGATACGCAGTATTTT
CASSSGTGSPDTQYF
>-|many|TRBJ2-5|TRBV12-3/TRBV12-4
TGTGCCAGCAGTCCCGGAGGTAGTGGCCAAGAGACCCAGTACTTC
CASSPGGSGQETQYF
>-|few|TRBJ2-5|TRBV24-1
TGTGCCACCAGTGAGGTTCGGGCGGGTTGGGGGAAAGAGACCCAGTACTTC
CATSEVRAGWGKETQYF
>-|-|TRBJ2-6|TRBV5-1
TGCGCCAGCAGCTTGTTCAGGGGAACTGGGGCCAACGTCCTGACTTTC
CASSLFRGTGANVLTF
>TRBD2|few|TRBJ2-7|TRBV29-1
TGCAGCGTTGAAGATCCTAGCCTAGCGGGAGCGGCCTACGAGCAGTACTTC
CSVEDPSLAGAAYEQYF
>TRBD1|few|TRBJ2-7|TRBV12-3/TRBV12-4
TGTGCCAGCAGCTTCTCCTCCGACAGGGGCTACGAGCAGTACTTC
CASSFSSDRGYEQYF
>TRBD1|few|TRBJ2-7|TRBV10-3
TGTGCCATCACTCAGCCGGGACAGGGGAGTTACGAGCAGTACTTC
CAITQPGQGSYEQYF
>-|-|TRBJ2-7|TRBV7-9
TGTGCCAGCAGCCACTTGAGGGCCCCCTACGGGCAGTACTTC
CASSHLRAPYGQYF
>-|few|TRBJ1-2|TRBV10-1
TGCGCCAGCAGTGAAGGCCTCACTGGCTACACCTTC
CASSEGLTGYTF
>-|many|TRBJ2-1|TRBV5-1
TGCGCCAGCAGCTTAAGGGACGGAGGGGTCAATGAGCAGTTCTTC
CASSLRDGGVNEQFF
>TRBD2|many|TRBJ2-1|TRBV5-1
TGCGCCAGCAGCTTCCCGTCAAGCGGGAGGATCCACAATGAGCAGTTCTTC
CASSFPSSGRIHNEQFF
>-|many|TRBJ2-5|TRBV4-1
TGCGCCAGCAGCCAAGTGGTTGAGACCCAGTACTTC
CASSQVVETQYF
>-|many|TRBJ2-7|TRBV25-1
TGTGCCAGCGAAGACGGAGACTCCTACGAGCAGTACTTC
CASEDGDSYEQYF
>TRBD2|few|TRBJ2-7|TRBV7-9
TGTGCCAGCAGCCCGGGGGGTGTCTACGAGCAGTACTTC
CASSPGGVYEQYF
>-|many|TRBJ2-1|TRBV4-2
TGTGCCAGCAGCCCTTACGGCAGCAGCCCCTACAATGAGCAGTTCTTC
CASSPYGSSPYNEQFF
>-|-|TRBJ2-2|TRBV24-1
TGTGCCACCAGTAATCCAGTCGCGAACACCGGGGAGCTGTTTTTT
CATSNPVANTGELFF
>TRBD1|few|TRBJ2-1|TRBV4-1
TGCGCCAGCAGCCAAGAAGGTTGGGACAGGGGTGCCCATGAGCAGTTCTTC
CASSQEGWDRGAHEQFF
>-|few|TRBJ1-3|TRBV27
TGTGCCAGCAGTCCGGACGGAAGCTCTGGAAACACCATATATTTT
CASSPDGSSGNTIYF
>-|many|TRBJ2-1|TRBV20-1
TGCAGTGCTGACCGGACCGAGCGGAAGATACAGTTCTTC
CSADRTERKIQFF
>-|few|TRBJ2-2|TRBV5-1
TGCGCCAGCAACAGGGGACTCGCGAACACCGGGGAGCTGTTTTTT
CASNRGLANTGELFF
>TRBD2|once|TRBJ2-2|TRBV10-2
TGCGCCAGCATACTAGGGCTAGCGGGAGGAACGAACACCGGGGAGCTGTTTTTT
CASILGLAGGTNTGELFF
>-|-|TRBJ1-5|TRBV21-1
TGTGCCAGCAGCAAACCCGGCAGGACAGAACAGGAAGACAGCAATCAGCCCCAGCATTTT
CASSKPGRTEQEDSNQPQHF
>-|few|TRBJ2-3|TRBV28
TGTGCCAGCAGTTTAGAAGGAGGGTTCGGAGATACGCAGTATTTT
CASSLEGGFGDTQYF
>TRBD2|-|TRBJ2-2|TRBV4-2
TGTGCCAGCAGCCAAGCCTGGGCACTAGCGACCGGGGAGCTGTTTTTT
CASSQAWALATGELFF
>-|few|TRBJ1-5|TRBV20-1
TGCAGTGCTCACCCTACGGGGACCAATCAGCCCCAGCATTTT
CSAHPTGTNQPQHF
>-|few|TRBJ2-5|TRBV4-1
TGCGCCAGCAGCCTTTTGGTGTTCGAGACCCAGTACTTC
CASSLLVFETQYF
>TRBD2|-|TRBJ2-1|TRBV30
TGTGCCTGGACGCGGGAGTCGGTTGAGCAGTTCTTC
CAWTRESVEQFF
>-|-|TRBJ2-2|TRBV7-3
TGTGCCAGCAGCTTAGGAATCGCTGGGAACACCGGGGAGCTGTTTTTT
CASSLGIAGNTGELFF
>-|-|TRBJ2-6|TRBV4-1
TGCGCCAGCAGCCAAGCCCCAAAATTCCAGGGTTCTGGGGCCAACGTCCTGACTTTC
CASSQAPKFQGSGANVLTF
>-|few|TRBJ2-1|TRBV7-9
TGTGCCAGCAGCTTTGACTGGGACAATGAGCAGTTCTTC
CASSFDWDNEQFF
>TRBD1|-|TRBJ2-1|TRBV11-2
TGTGCCAGCAGCAACGGACAGGCCCGGAAGAATGAGCAGTTCTTC
CASSNGQARKNEQFF
>-|many|TRBJ1-1|TRBV27
TGTGCCAGCAGTTTATCGGGATATCTGAACACTGAAGCTTTCTTT
CASSLSGYLNTEAFF
>-|few|TRBJ2-2|TRBV5-1
TGCGCCAGCAGCTTGAAAAAGGGGACGAACACCGGGGAGCTGTTTTTT
CASSLKKGTNTGELFF
>-|few|TRBJ2-3|TRBV6-6
TGTGCCAGCAGTTACGGGGGAACCTCACTTGATACGCAGTATTTT
CASSYGGTSLDTQYF
>-|few|TRBJ2-3|TRBV20-1
TGCAGTGCTCCTTTGACCCTACCAACAGATACGCAGTATTTT
CSAPLTLPTDTQYF
>-|many|TRBJ2-5|TRBV12-3/TRBV12-4
TGCGCCAGCAGCTTCGCAGAGACCCAGTACTTC
CASSFAETQYF
>-|many|TRBJ2-1|TRBV5-5
TGTGCCAGCAGCTATGGGGCGAACTCGTACAATGAGCAGTTCTTC
CASSYGANSYNEQFF
>-|few|TRBJ2-7|TRBV5-1
TGCGCCAGCAGCTTGGCCTCGCGGCGGGTCTCCTACGAGCAGTACTTC
CASSLASRRVSYEQYF
>-|few|TRBJ2-1|TRBV12-3/TRBV12-4
TGTGCCAGCAGCCGGACGTGGAATGAGCAGTTCTTC
CASSRTWNEQFF
>-|-|TRBJ2-1|TRBV6-5
TGTGCCAGCATTTCTCCCCACAATGAGCAGTTCTTC
CASISPHNEQFF
>TRBD1|many|TRBJ2-1|TRBV7-9
TGTGCCAGCAGCCGCCCGGGGACAGATTACAATGAGCAGTTCTTC
CASSRPGTDYNEQFF
>TRBD2|few|TRBJ2-5|TRBV20-1
TGCAGCGCGGGCGGGAGGGAGACCCAGTACTTC
CSAGGRETQYF
>-|few|TRBJ2-7|TRBV12-3/TRBV12-4
TGTGCCAGCAGTCGAGAGGGGTACGAGCAGTACTTC
CASSREGYEQYF
>TRBD1|few|TRBJ1-1|TRBV20-1
TGCAGTGCTAGAGACTCTCGGACAGGGGGCCTGAACACTGAAGCTTTCTTT
CSARDSRTGGLNTEAFF
>TRBD2|few|TRBJ2-1|TRBV5-1
TGCGCCAGCAGCCCAGGACTAGCGGAGCCCTACAATGAGCAGTTCTTC
CASSPGLAEPYNEQFF
>-|-|TRBJ1-5|TRBV5-5
TGTGCCAGCAGCGGGGATCTTCATCAGCCCCAGCATTTT
CASSGDLHQPQHF
>TRBD2|-|TRBJ2-1|TRBV12-5
TGTGCTAGTGGTTTGGTTCAGTGGGAGACTAGCGGGGACAATGAGCAGTTCTTC
CASGLVQWETSGDNEQFF
>-|few|TRBJ2-5|TRBV4-1
TGCGCCAGCAGCGCCTTAGCGGTCGGCAGGGAGACCCAGTACTTC
CASSALAVGRETQYF
>-|-|TRBJ2-5|TRBV20-1
TGCAGTGCTAGGAAGGAACAAGAGACCCAGTACTTC
CSARKEQETQYF
>-|-|TRBJ2-2|TRBV21-1
TGTGCCAGCAGCAAAGGGAAAAACCCCGGGACAGTCACCGGGGAGCTGTTTTTT
CASSKGKNPGTVTGELFF
>-|many|TRBJ1-4|TRBV7-9
TGTGCCAGCAGCTTGCTAACAGATGCAACTAATGAAAAACTGTTTTTT
CASSLLTDATNEKLFF
>-|-|TRBJ2-5|TRBV28
TGTGCCAGCAGTTTAATTGGCGGGGGCCACCAAGAGACCCAGTACTTC
CASSLIGGGHQETQYF